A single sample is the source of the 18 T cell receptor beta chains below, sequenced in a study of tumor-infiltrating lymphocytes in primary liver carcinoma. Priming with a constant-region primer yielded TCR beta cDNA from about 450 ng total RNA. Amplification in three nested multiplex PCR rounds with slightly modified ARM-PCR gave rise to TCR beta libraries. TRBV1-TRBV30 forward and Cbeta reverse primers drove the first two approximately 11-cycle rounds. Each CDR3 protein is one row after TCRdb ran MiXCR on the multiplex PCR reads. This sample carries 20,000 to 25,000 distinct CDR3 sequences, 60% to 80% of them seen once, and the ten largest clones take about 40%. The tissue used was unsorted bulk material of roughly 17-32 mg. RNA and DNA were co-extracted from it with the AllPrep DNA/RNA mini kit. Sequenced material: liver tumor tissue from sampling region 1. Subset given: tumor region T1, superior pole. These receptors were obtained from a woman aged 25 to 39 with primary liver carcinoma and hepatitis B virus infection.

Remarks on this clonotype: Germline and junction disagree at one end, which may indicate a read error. The CDR3 is CANSLLLAGATGTQYF. The CDR3 nucleotides are TGTGCCAACAGCCTATTACTAGCGGGAGCCACAGGTACGCAGTACTTT. The rearrangement uses TRBV7-9 and TRBJ2-3, with 11 bases that match TRBD2. Germline V lookup: CDR1 SEHNR, CDR2 FQNEAQ (reference sequence). The CDR3 sequence is 16 residues long.

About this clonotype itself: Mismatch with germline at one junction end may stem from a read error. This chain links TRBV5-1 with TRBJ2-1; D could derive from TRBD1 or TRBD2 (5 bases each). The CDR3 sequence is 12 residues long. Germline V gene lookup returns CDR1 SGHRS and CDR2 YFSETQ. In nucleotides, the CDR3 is TGCGCTAGCAGAGGCCTGGGGGATGAGCTGTTCTTC. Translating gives CASRGLGDELFF.

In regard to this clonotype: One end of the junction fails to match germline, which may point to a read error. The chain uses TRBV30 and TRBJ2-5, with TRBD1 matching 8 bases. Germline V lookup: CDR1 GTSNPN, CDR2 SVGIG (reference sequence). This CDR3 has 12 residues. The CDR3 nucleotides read TGTGCCTGGAGCTCGGGACAGGAGACCCAGAACTTC. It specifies CAWSSGQETQNF.

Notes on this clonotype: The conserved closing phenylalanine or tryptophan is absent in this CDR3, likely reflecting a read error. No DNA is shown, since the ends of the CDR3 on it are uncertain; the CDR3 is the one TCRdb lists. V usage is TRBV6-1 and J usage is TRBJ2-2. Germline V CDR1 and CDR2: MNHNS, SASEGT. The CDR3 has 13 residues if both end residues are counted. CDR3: CASSHKIYGELFL.

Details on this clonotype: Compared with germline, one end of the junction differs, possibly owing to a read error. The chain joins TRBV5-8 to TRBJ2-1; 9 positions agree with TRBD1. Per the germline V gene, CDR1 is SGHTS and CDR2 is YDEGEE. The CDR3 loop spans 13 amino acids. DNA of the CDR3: TGTGCCAGCAACTTGGACAGGGGCAATGAACAGTTATTC. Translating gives CASNLDRGNEQLF.

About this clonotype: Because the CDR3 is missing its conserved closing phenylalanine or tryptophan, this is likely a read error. CDR3 sequence (DNA): TGTGCCAGCAGCTTAGTGGGGCGCGAAGAGACCCAGTACGTC. This sequence encodes CASSLVGREETQYV. V gene TRBV11-1 combines with J gene TRBJ2-5; D perhaps matches TRBD1 (5 bases). The V end was cut by 1 base, the J end by 3 bases, with 9 bases between. CDR3 length equals 14 residues. CDR1 is SGHAT, CDR2 FQDESV, per germline (reference sequence).

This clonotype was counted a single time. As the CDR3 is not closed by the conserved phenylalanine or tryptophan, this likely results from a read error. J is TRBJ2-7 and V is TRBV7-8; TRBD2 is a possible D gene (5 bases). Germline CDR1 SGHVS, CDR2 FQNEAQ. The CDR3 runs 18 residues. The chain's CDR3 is CTSGSGRGRTMSSYEQYL. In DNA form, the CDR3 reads TGCACCAGCGGCTCGGGTCGCGGTCGTACTATGAGCTCCTACGAGCAGTACTTA.

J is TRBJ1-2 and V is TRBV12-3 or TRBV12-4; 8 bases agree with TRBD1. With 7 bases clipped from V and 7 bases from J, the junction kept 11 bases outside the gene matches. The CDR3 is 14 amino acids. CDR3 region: CASTAGTGMRGYTF. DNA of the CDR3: TGTGCCAGCACCGCCGGGACAGGAATGCGTGGCTACACCTTC.

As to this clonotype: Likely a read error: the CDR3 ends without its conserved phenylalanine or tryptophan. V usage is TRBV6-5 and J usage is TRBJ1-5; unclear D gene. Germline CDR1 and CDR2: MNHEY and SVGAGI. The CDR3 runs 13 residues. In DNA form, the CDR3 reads TGTGCCTGCAGTTACTCATGGAATCAGCCCCAGCATCTT. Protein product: CACSYSWNQPQHL.

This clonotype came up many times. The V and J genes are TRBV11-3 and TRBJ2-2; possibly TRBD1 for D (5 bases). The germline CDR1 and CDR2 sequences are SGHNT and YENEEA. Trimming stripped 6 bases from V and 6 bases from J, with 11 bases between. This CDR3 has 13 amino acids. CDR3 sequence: CASRIRESGELFF. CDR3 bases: TGTGCCAGCAGAATCAGGGAATCCGGGGAGCTGTTTTTT. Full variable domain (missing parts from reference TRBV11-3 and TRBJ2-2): EAGVVQSPRYKIIEKKQPVAFWCNPISGHNTLYWYLQNLGQGPELLIRYENEEAVDDSQLPKDRFSAERLKGVDSTLKIQPAELGDSAVYLCASRIRESGELFFGEGSRLTVL.

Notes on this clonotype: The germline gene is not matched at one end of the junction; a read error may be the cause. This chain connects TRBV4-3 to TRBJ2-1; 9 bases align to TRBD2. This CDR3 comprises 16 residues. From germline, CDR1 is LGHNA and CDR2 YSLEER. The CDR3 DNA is TGCGCCAGCAGCCAGAACGTAGCGGGAGCCAGAGATGGGCAGCTCTTC. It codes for CASSQNVAGARDGQLF.

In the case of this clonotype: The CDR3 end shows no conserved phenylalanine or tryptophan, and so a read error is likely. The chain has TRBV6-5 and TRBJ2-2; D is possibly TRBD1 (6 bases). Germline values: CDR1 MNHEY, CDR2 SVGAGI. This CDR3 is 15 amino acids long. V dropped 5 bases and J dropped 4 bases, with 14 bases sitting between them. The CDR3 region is CASSPRTEFTGELFS. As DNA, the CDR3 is TGTGCCAGCAGTCCACGGACAGAGTTCACCGGGGAGCTGTTTTCT.

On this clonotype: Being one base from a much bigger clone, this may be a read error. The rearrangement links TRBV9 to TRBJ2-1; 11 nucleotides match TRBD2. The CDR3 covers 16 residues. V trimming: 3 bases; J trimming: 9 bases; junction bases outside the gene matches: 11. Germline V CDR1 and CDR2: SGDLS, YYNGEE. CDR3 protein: CASSAHTSGRFAEQFF. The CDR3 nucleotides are TGTGCCAGCAGCGCCCATACTAGCGGGAGATTTGCTGAGCAGTTCTTC. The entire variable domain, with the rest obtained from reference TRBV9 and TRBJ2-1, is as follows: DSGVTQTPKHLITATGQRVTLRCSPRSGDLSVYWYQQSLDQGLQFLIQYYNGEERAKGNILERFSAQQFPDLHSELNLSSLELGDSALYFCASSAHTSGRFAEQFFGPGTRLTVL.

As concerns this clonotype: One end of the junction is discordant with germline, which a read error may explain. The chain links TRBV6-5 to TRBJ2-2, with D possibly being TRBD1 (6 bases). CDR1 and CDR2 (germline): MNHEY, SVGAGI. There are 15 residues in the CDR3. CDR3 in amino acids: CPSGPRTGFTGEMFF. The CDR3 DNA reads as TGTCCCAGCGGTCCGCGAACAGGGTTCACCGGGGAGATGTTTTTT.

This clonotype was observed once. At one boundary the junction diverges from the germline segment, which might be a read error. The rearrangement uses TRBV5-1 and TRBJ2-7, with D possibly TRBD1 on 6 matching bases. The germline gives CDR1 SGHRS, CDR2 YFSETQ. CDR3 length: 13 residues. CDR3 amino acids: CASSWDKAYGQYF. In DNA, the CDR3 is TGCGCCAGCAGTTGGGACAAGGCCTACGGGCAGTACTTC.

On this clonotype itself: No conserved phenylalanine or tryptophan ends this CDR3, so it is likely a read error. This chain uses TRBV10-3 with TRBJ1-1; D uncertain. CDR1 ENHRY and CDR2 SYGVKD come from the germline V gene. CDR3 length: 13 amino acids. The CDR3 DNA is TGTGCCATCAGTCCGGTAGGAGACACCGAAGCTTTCTCT. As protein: CAISPVGDTEAFS.

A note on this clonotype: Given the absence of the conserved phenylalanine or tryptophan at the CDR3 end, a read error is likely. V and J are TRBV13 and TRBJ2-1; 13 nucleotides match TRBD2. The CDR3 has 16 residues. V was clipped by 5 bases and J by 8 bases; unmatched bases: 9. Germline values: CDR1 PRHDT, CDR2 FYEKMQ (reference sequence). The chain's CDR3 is CASSTGTSGAYDEQFS. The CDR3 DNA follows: TGTGCCAGCAGCACCGGGACTAGCGGGGCGTACGATGAGCAGTTCTCC.

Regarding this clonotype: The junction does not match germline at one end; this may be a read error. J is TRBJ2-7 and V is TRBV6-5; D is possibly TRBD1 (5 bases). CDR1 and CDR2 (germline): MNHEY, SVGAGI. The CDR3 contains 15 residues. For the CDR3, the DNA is TGTGCTAGCAATTACAAGGACAACAGCTCCTACGAGCAGTACTTC. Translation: CASNYKDNSSYEQYF.